A selection of T cell receptor beta chains follows, all from one sample in a study of blood T cell repertoires in COVID-19. The method was immunoSEQ multiplex PCR; TCRdb's version includes in-frame clones alone and lacks a portion of them. The sample holds some 300,000 clones; about 87% are singletons and the top ten take approximately 6.6%. Source material: peripheral blood. The receptors originated from a woman aged 25 to 45 who had recovered from COVID-19. CDR3s include the opening cysteine and the closing phenylalanine or tryptophan. D genes are given only for firm matches. The size field is filled for only some rows; it gives once, few, many or a size class.

clone size: NA
CDR3 length: 16
V gene: TRBV5-1
D gene: TRBD2
J gene: TRBJ2-3
CDR3 DNA: TGCGCCAGCAGCCCCGGGACTAGCGTTAGCACAGATACGCAGTATTTT
CDR3 protein: CASSPGTSVSTDTQYF

clone size: NA
CDR3 length: 18
V gene: TRBV9
D gene: NA
J gene: TRBJ2-1
CDR3 DNA: TGTGCCAGCAGCGTAACCCTGGCTACCGAGGTGTCCTACAATGAGCAGTTCTTC
CDR3 protein: CASSVTLATEVSYNEQFF

clone size: NA
CDR3 length: 15
V gene: TRBV11-2
D gene: NA
J gene: TRBJ1-1
CDR3 DNA: TGTGCCAGCAGCTTAGCTCGGCAGGTCTACAGCGGGGCTTTCTTT
CDR3 protein: CASSLARQVYSGAFF

clone size: NA
CDR3 length: 13
V gene: TRBV6-5
D gene: NA
J gene: TRBJ1-5
CDR3 DNA: TGTGCCAGCAGTCGGGGTTACAATCAGCCCCAGCATTTT
CDR3 protein: CASSRGYNQPQHF

clone size: NA
CDR3 length: 16
V gene: TRBV28
D gene: NA
J gene: TRBJ2-5
CDR3 DNA: TGTGCCAGCAGTTTATTTATGGCGGGGAGCCAAGAGACCCAGTACTTC
CDR3 protein: CASSLFMAGSQETQYF

clone size: NA
CDR3 length: 14
V gene: TRBV5-1
D gene: TRBD1
J gene: TRBJ2-5
CDR3 DNA: TGCGCCAGCAGCTGGGACAGGCCCCAAGAGACCCAGTACTTC
CDR3 protein: CASSWDRPQETQYF

clone size: NA
CDR3 length: 15
V gene: TRBV3-1/TRBV3-2
D gene: NA
J gene: TRBJ2-1
CDR3 DNA: TGTGCCAGCAGCCAAGTTTACCTAACCTACAATGAGCAGTTCTTC
CDR3 protein: CASSQVYLTYNEQFF

clone size: NA
CDR3 length: 13
V gene: TRBV9
D gene: NA
J gene: TRBJ2-2
CDR3 DNA: TGTGCCAGCAGCGTAGTGGCTCCCGGGGAGCTGTTTTTT
CDR3 protein: CASSVVAPGELFF

clone size: NA
CDR3 length: 14
V gene: TRBV3-1/TRBV3-2
D gene: NA
J gene: TRBJ1-1
CDR3 DNA: TGTGCCAGCAGCCCCTCGGGTCCGGACACTGAAGCTTTCTTT
CDR3 protein: CASSPSGPDTEAFF

clone size: few
CDR3 length: 12
V gene: TRBV10-3
D gene: NA
J gene: TRBJ1-1
CDR3 DNA: TGTGCCATCAGTGAGTCGGGGACAGAAGCTTTCTTT
CDR3 protein: CAISESGTEAFF

clone size: NA
CDR3 length: 14
V gene: TRBV11-2
D gene: TRBD1
J gene: TRBJ1-3
CDR3 DNA: TGTGCCAGCAGGAAAAGGACAGGGACAGACACCATATATTTT
CDR3 protein: CASRKRTGTDTIYF

clone size: NA
CDR3 length: 17
V gene: TRBV7-9
D gene: NA
J gene: TRBJ1-3
CDR3 DNA: TGTGCCAGCAGTTCAGGGCCGAGCTTCGACTCTGGAAACACCATATATTTT
CDR3 protein: CASSSGPSFDSGNTIYF

clone size: NA
CDR3 length: 17
V gene: TRBV18
D gene: NA
J gene: TRBJ1-3
CDR3 DNA: TGTGCCAGCTCACCTCTCGTTGGGCAGGGCTCTGGAAACACCATATATTTT
CDR3 protein: CASSPLVGQGSGNTIYF

clone size: NA
CDR3 length: 14
V gene: TRBV7-9
D gene: NA
J gene: TRBJ1-6
CDR3 DNA: TGTGCCAGCAGCCCTCCCGCAGGCAATTCACCCCTCCACTTT
CDR3 protein: CASSPPAGNSPLHF

clone size: NA
CDR3 length: 15
V gene: TRBV28
D gene: NA
J gene: TRBJ1-2
CDR3 DNA: TGTGCCAGCAGTTTATCATGGAGCGGGGGCGGTGGCTACACCTTC
CDR3 protein: CASSLSWSGGGGYTF

clone size: NA
CDR3 length: 15
V gene: TRBV18
D gene: TRBD1
J gene: TRBJ2-1
CDR3 DNA: TGTGCCAGCTCACTAATGACAGGGTATGACAATGAGCAGTTCTTC
CDR3 protein: CASSLMTGYDNEQFF

clone size: NA
CDR3 length: 15
V gene: TRBV9
D gene: TRBD2
J gene: TRBJ2-3
CDR3 DNA: TGTGCCAGCAGCAGCGGACTAGCGGGGGTCGATACGCAGTATTTT
CDR3 protein: CASSSGLAGVDTQYF

clone size: NA
CDR3 length: 14
V gene: TRBV5-3
D gene: NA
J gene: TRBJ2-5
CDR3 DNA: TGTGCCAGAAGAATTGCCCCGCCTAAAGAGACCCAGTACTTC
CDR3 protein: CARRIAPPKETQYF

clone size: NA
CDR3 length: 13
V gene: TRBV6-6
D gene: TRBD1
J gene: TRBJ1-1
CDR3 DNA: TGTGCCAGCAGTCCCGGGACAGTGCGTTGGGCTTTCTTT
CDR3 protein: CASSPGTVRWAFF

clone size: NA
CDR3 length: 12
V gene: TRBV2
D gene: TRBD1
J gene: TRBJ2-5
CDR3 DNA: TGTGCCAGCAGTGACAGGGGGGAGACCCAGTACTTC
CDR3 protein: CASSDRGETQYF

clone size: NA
CDR3 length: 15
V gene: TRBV5-8
D gene: NA
J gene: TRBJ1-6
CDR3 DNA: TGTGCCAGCAGCCCTAGGCAGGGCCTAAATTCACCCCTCCACTTT
CDR3 protein: CASSPRQGLNSPLHF